This T cell receptor (beta chain) was obtained from a study of CD8 T cells in ankylosing spondylitis. The CDR3 contains 12 residues. The V gene lost 3 bases and the J gene lost 6 bases, with 8 bases spanning the gap. This clonotype appeared many times. Its matching antigen is unknown. Quantitative 5'-RACE was performed with molecular barcodes, and it yielded the TCR beta libraries. TCRdb recomputed calls from the 5' RACE reads with MiXCR, one row per CDR3 protein. Among 220,000 or so distinct CDR3 sequences, about 17% were seen once, and the ten largest hold approximately 46%. Study-level points and caveats: Disease-linked clones proved CD8+ and comparatively uncommon in peripheral blood. For ankylosing spondylitis blood, a TCR beta motif of seven to nine highly homologous variants appeared characteristic. Certain motif variants had earlier appeared in reactive arthritis synovial fluid and blood. The study looked at matched synovial fluid samples from ankylosing spondylitis patients. Disease-linked clones were reported to be significantly enriched there.

The chain carries TRBV12-3 or TRBV12-4 and TRBJ1-2; D gene ambiguous. This TCR derives from a male donor with ankylosing spondylitis. What was sequenced was blood, either unsorted or a sorted T cell fraction (not recorded which). The CDR3 reads CASSLLGNGYTF. As DNA, the CDR3 is TGTGCCAGCAGTTTGTTGGGGAATGGCTACACCTTC.